Listed here are 27 T cell receptor beta chains from one sample, sequenced in a study of T cells in narcolepsy (dated by TCRdb to the late 2010s). The library was built by means of the immunoSEQ multiplex PCR assay. Imported from immuneACCESS, the table was reduced by TCRdb to in-frame sequences with V and J called. These copies leave out some clones; in studies compared against another copy, an unresolved V gene accounts for under half, and the cause of the remainder is not known. Present in this sample are fewer than 35,000 clones, roughly 77% of which were seen just once. Over 0.95% of the sample is in the top ten clones. Sequencing was performed on CD45RA- memory CD4+ T cells from PBMCs. The cell subset or site label corresponds to: memory T cells sorted ex vivo from peripheral blood. These receptors were obtained from a human donor with narcolepsy.

The CDR3 here is CASSQDRERANTGELFF. In DNA, the CDR3 is TGCGCCAGCAGCCAAGATAGGGAAAGGGCGAACACCGGGGAGCTGTTTTTT. The chain joins TRBV4-1 to TRBJ2-2; unclear D gene. Germline V gene lookup returns CDR1 MGHRA and CDR2 YSYEKL. The CDR3 has 17 amino acids. Trimming removed 0 bases from V and 0 bases from J, with 11 bases in between.

The rearrangement links TRBV2 to TRBJ2-2; possibly TRBD2 for D (5 bases). The CDR3 contains 15 residues. V was cut by 6 bases and J by 0 bases, with 11 bases left in between. Per germline, CDR1 SNHLY and CDR2 FYNNEI. The CDR3 spells CASRPDFTNTGELFF. The DNA for the CDR3 is TGTGCCAGCAGGCCGGACTTCACGAACACCGGGGAGCTGTTTTTT.

V is TRBV5-1 and J is TRBJ2-5; D unclear. The CDR3 is made up of 13 amino acids. Germline V gives CDR1 SGHRS, CDR2 YFSETQ. Trimming removed 0 bases from V and 3 bases from J, with 6 bases in between. CDR3 bases: TGCGCCAGCAGCTTGGACGGAAAAGAGACCCAGTACTTC. Translating gives CASSLDGKETQYF.

The chain employs TRBV6-4 and TRBJ2-3, with 13 nucleotides matching TRBD2. With V trimmed by 6 bases and J by 11 bases, 11 bases remained unmatched. Per the germline V gene, CDR1 is MRHNA and CDR2 is SNTAGT. This CDR3 region has 15 residues. This CDR3 reads CASSENGLAGDQQYF. The CDR3 DNA sequence: TGTGCCAGCAGCGAAAACGGACTAGCGGGAGATCAGCAGTATTTT.

V is TRBV5-1 and J is TRBJ2-3; 9 bases are shared with TRBD1. Germline CDR1 reads SGHRS; CDR2 reads YFSETQ. The junction had 8 bases not matched to a gene; V was cut back by 7 bases and J by 2 bases. This CDR3 is built from 15 residues. DNA for the CDR3: TGCGCCAGCGCTCGGACAGGGGACTCCACAGATACGCAGTATTTT. It translates to CASARTGDSTDTQYF.

The chain links TRBV9 to TRBJ2-1; 7 bases line up with TRBD2. The CDR3 runs 15 residues. V dropped 3 bases and J dropped 5; count of bases not matched to a gene: 8. The V gene's germline CDR1 is SGDLS and CDR2 YYNGEE. The CDR3 spells CASSGFLGGHNEQFF. CDR3 sequence (DNA): TGTGCCAGCAGCGGATTCTTGGGAGGGCACAATGAGCAGTTCTTC.

The chain is built from TRBV5-6 and TRBJ1-4; D unclear. V shed 1 base and J shed 4 bases, with 11 bases lying between them. Germline CDR1 and CDR2: SGHDT and YYEEEE. There are 15 residues in the CDR3. The DNA of the CDR3 is TGTGCCAGCAGCTTGCAAGGACGGATTAATGAAAAACTGTTTTTT. Residues: CASSLQGRINEKLFF.

The rearrangement uses TRBV10-3 and TRBJ2-1; 11 bases agree with TRBD2. Germline V gene lookup returns CDR1 ENHRY and CDR2 SYGVKD. CDR3 size: 16 residues. The V gene end was trimmed by 3 bases and the J gene end by 6 bases; junction bases not matched to a gene: 7. This CDR3 reads CAISDSTSGKGNEQFF. CDR3 nucleotides: TGTGCCATCAGTGACTCGACTAGCGGGAAGGGCAATGAGCAGTTCTTC.

The chain carries TRBV7-9 and TRBJ1-4; TRBD1 matches 8 bases. CDR1 and CDR2 from the germline V gene are SEHNR and FQNEAQ (reference sequence). Losses at the gene ends were 1 base for V and 4 bases for J; bases not matched to a gene: 5. The CDR3 consists of 16 residues. Here the CDR3 DNA reads TGTGCCAGCAGCTTAGGGTCAGGGGGCATTAATGAAAAACTGTTTTTT. This encodes CASSLGSGGINEKLFF.

The chain couples TRBV7-3 to TRBJ2-7; D is undetermined. CDR1 is SGHTA, CDR2 FQGTGA, per germline. V lost 5 bases and J 2 bases, leaving 16 bases between the germline ends. The CDR3 has 15 residues. CDR3 sequence: CASSPDDSNTYEQYF. The CDR3 DNA sequence: TGTGCCAGCAGCCCCGACGATAGCAATACCTACGAGCAGTACTTC. Using reference TRBV7-3 and TRBJ2-7 for the parts outside the CDR3, the full variable domain is GAGVSQTPSNKVTEKGKYVELRCDPISGHTALYWYRQSLGQGPEFLIYFQGTGAADDSGLPNDRFFAVRPEGSVSTLKIQRTERGDSAVYLCASSPDDSNTYEQYFGPGTRLTVT.

The chain recombines TRBV9 with TRBJ1-1; TRBD1 is a possible D gene (5 bases). V lost 0 bases and J lost 1, with 7 bases in between. This CDR3 has 14 amino acids. Germline V gene sequence: CDR1 SGDLS, CDR2 YYNGEE. The CDR3 sequence: CASSVVQGNTEAFF. Written as DNA, the CDR3 is TGTGCCAGCAGCGTAGTTCAGGGGAACACTGAAGCTTTCTTT.

The J gene is TRBJ2-1, the V gene TRBV21-1. TRBV21-1 is noted as a pseudogene. The CDR3 totals 15 residues. The CDR3 DNA sequence: TGTGCCAGCAGCTCTAGGAGCGGACACTACAATGAGCAGTTCTTC. Protein: CASSSRSGHYNEQFF.

This chain links TRBV9 with TRBJ2-5; 7 bases line up with TRBD1. V was pared by 2 bases and J by 3 bases, with 4 bases of the junction left unmatched. The CDR3 contains 14 residues. The V gene's germline CDR1 is SGDLS and CDR2 YYNGEE. The CDR3 region is CASSVGQIKETQYF. The CDR3 bases are TGTGCCAGCAGCGTGGGACAGATAAAAGAGACCCAGTACTTC.

The chain carries TRBV7-9 and TRBJ1-3; TRBD1 agrees at 7 bases. Trimming removed 1 base from V and 0 bases from J; junction bases left unmatched: 9. Germline V lookup: CDR1 SEHNR, CDR2 FQNEAQ (reference sequence). The CDR3 extends over 18 amino acids. CDR3 residues: CASSLDSSWDSSGNTIYF. The CDR3 bases are TGTGCCAGCAGCTTAGATTCCTCCTGGGACAGCTCTGGAAACACCATATATTTT.

This rearrangement joins TRBV30 to TRBJ2-3; the D is unclear. Trimming took off 2 bases at V and 4 bases at J, with 13 bases between the two ends. This CDR3 contains 14 residues. Germline-derived CDR1 and CDR2 are GTSNPN and SVGIG (reference sequence). In DNA form, the CDR3 reads TGTGCCTGGAGTAGTCAAGGGTTGGCAGATACGCAGTATTTT. As protein: CAWSSQGLADTQYF.

The rearrangement links TRBV5-1 to TRBJ1-1; 7 bases line up with TRBD1. The germline gives CDR1 SGHRS, CDR2 YFSETQ. Trimming cost V 0 bases and J 3 bases; bases outside gene matches: 2. The CDR3 has 14 residues. The CDR3 here is CASSLDRGYTEAFF. The CDR3, as DNA: TGCGCCAGCAGCTTGGACAGGGGTTACACTGAAGCTTTCTTT.

V is TRBV18 and J is TRBJ1-3; tentatively, D is TRBD1 (5 bases). The V gene's germline CDR1 is KGHSH and CDR2 LQKENI. Between the trimmed V and J ends, which lost 0 bases and 1 base, there was a span of 10 bases. The CDR3 has 16 residues. The CDR3 region has the DNA TGTGCCAGCTCACCACCTACAGGCCTGTCTGGAAACACCATATATTTT. Amino acids: CASSPPTGLSGNTIYF.

In this sample, this clone is medium-sized (0.01 to 0.1%). The rearrangement joins TRBV21-1 to TRBJ1-1. TRBV21-1 is a pseudogene locus. The CDR3 is 16 residues long. CDR3 DNA sequence: TGTGCCAGCAAAACCTCGGTCATGGCCCGGGGGCCTGAAGCTTTCTTT. This codes for CASKTSVMARGPEAFF.

The rearrangement joins TRBV2 to TRBJ2-4; D is perhaps TRBD1 (5 bases). CDR3 length: 11 residues. Looked up from germline, CDR1 is SNHLY and CDR2 is FYNNEI. The V gene lost 8 bases and the J gene lost 8 bases, with 10 bases spanning the gap. The CDR3 DNA follows: TGTGCCAGCGTCAGGGAAGACATTCAGTACTTC. Amino acids: CASVREDIQYF.

The chain combines TRBV5-1 with TRBJ1-2, with unresolved D. The V gene's germline CDR1 is SGHRS and CDR2 YFSETQ. V dropped 4 bases and J dropped 0 bases, with 13 bases sitting between them. This CDR3 has 15 amino acids. DNA for the CDR3: TGCGCCAGCAGCACCGACGGATCCTCTAACTATGGCTACACCTTC. Its protein product is CASSTDGSSNYGYTF.

This clone came up once. This chain links TRBV7-2 with TRBJ2-3; TRBD2 matches at 13 bases. The CDR3 is 16 residues long. V shed 5 bases, J shed 8 bases, and the junction held 10 bases outside the gene matches. CDR1 SGHTA and CDR2 FQGNSA come from the germline V gene. This CDR3 reads CASSGTSGTRGATQYF. The DNA for the CDR3 is TGTGCCAGCAGCGGGACTAGCGGGACGAGAGGGGCTACGCAGTATTTT.

V usage is TRBV11-3 and J usage is TRBJ1-1, with 8 bases that match TRBD1. CDR1 and CDR2 from the germline V gene are SGHNT and YENEEA. The CDR3 covers 17 residues. V was pared by 5 bases and J by 0 bases, with 11 bases of the junction left unmatched. CDR3 loop: CASSPAQGARLNTEAFF. DNA of the CDR3: TGTGCCAGCAGCCCTGCCCAGGGGGCGAGGTTGAACACTGAAGCTTTCTTT.

This chain connects TRBV6-6 to TRBJ2-7, with no clear D. V lost 2 bases and J 1 base, leaving 6 bases between the germline ends. Germline CDR1 reads MNHNY; CDR2 reads SVGAGI (reference sequence). This CDR3 region has 13 residues. The chain's CDR3 is CASSYIGSYEQYF. The CDR3 DNA follows: TGTGCCAGCAGTTACATCGGGTCCTACGAGCAGTACTTC.

The V gene is TRBV10-1, the J gene TRBJ2-7, with TRBD1 matching 9 bases. V gave up 5 bases and J gave up 5 bases; unmatched junction bases: 13. CDR3 size: 16 residues. CDR1 is WNHNN and CDR2 is SYGVQD in the germline V gene (reference sequence). This CDR3 is CASSSPGDRVWHEQYF. In DNA form, the CDR3 reads TGCGCCAGCAGTTCCCCCGGGGACAGGGTTTGGCACGAGCAGTACTTC.

V and J are TRBV5-1 and TRBJ2-2, with 8 positions matching TRBD1. With 4 bases clipped from V and 6 bases from J, the junction kept 14 bases outside the gene matches. The CDR3 consists of 17 residues. CDR1 is SGHRS and CDR2 is YFSETQ in the germline V gene. The CDR3 region is CASSPYRTGMWAGELFF. In DNA, the CDR3 is TGCGCCAGCAGCCCCTACCGGACAGGGATGTGGGCCGGGGAGCTGTTTTTT.

The V gene is TRBV7-9, the J gene TRBJ1-1; 7 positions agree with TRBD1. Germline V gene data show CDR1 as SEHNR and CDR2 as FQNEAQ (reference sequence). The CDR3 is 14 residues long. Losses at the gene ends were 4 bases for V and 0 bases for J; bases not matched to a gene: 2. In DNA, the CDR3 is TGTGCCAGCAGCTCACAGGGGATGAACACTGAAGCTTTCTTT. This sequence encodes CASSSQGMNTEAFF.

This clone showed up just a few times. Here the CDR3 reads CASSLDESKNIQYF. The CDR3 DNA reads as TGTGCCAGCAGCTTAGATGAATCCAAAAACATTCAGTACTTC. This chain joins TRBV7-2 and TRBJ2-4; no clear D gene. The CDR3 is 14 residues long. Germline lookup yields CDR1 SGHTA and CDR2 FQGNSA. Trimming stripped 1 base from V and 2 bases from J, with 6 bases between.